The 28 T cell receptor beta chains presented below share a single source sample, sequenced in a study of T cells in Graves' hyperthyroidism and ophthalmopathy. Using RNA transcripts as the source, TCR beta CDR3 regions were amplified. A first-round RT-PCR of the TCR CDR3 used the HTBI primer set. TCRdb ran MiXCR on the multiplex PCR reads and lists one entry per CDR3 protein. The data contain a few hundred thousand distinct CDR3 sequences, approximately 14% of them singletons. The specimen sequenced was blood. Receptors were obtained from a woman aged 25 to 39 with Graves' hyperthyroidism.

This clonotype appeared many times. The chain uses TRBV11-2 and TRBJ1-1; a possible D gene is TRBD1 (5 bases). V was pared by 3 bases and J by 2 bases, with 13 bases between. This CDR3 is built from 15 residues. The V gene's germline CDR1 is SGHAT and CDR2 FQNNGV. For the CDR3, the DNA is TGTGCCAGCAGCTTCGGGGACGAGAGCAACACTGAAGCTTTCTTT. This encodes CASSFGDESNTEAFF.

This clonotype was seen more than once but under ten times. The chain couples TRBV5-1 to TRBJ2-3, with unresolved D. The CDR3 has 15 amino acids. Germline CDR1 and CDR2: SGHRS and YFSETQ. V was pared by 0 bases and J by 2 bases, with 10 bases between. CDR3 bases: TGCGCCAGCAGCTTGGTCGCAAGTATCACAGATACGCAGTATTTT. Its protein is CASSLVASITDTQYF.

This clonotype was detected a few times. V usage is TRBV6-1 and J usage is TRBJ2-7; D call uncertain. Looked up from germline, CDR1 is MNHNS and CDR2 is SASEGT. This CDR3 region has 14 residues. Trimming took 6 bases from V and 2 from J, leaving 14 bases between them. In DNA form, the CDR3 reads TGTGCCAGCAGGGTTACCGACGGTCCCTACGAGCAGTACTTC. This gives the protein CASRVTDGPYEQYF.

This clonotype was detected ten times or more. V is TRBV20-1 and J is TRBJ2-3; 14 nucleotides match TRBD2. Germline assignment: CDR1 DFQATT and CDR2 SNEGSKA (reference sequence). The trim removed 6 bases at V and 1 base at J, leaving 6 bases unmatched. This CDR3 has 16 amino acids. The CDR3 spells CSAGTSGSWGTDTQYF. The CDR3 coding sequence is TGCAGTGCAGGGACTAGCGGGAGTTGGGGCACAGATACGCAGTATTTT.

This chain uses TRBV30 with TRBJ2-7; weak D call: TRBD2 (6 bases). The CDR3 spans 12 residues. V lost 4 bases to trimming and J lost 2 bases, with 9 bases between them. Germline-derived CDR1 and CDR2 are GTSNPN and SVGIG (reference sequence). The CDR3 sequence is CAWTRGPYEQYF. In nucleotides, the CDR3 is TGTGCCTGGACGCGGGGCCCCTACGAGCAGTACTTC.

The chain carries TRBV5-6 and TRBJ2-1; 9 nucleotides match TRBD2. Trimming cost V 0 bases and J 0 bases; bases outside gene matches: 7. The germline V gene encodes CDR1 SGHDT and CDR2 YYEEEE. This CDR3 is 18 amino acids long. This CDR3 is CASSLEASGDYSYNEQFF. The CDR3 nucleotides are TGTGCCAGCAGCTTGGAGGCTAGCGGGGATTACTCCTACAATGAGCAGTTCTTC.

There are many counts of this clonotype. Written as DNA, the CDR3 is TGTGCCAGCTCGATTCGCGGGACGCGCTCCTACAATGAGCAGTTCTTC. It specifies CASSIRGTRSYNEQFF. The V call is TRBV7-3, the J call TRBJ2-1; a weak D match, TRBD2 (6 bases). CDR1 and CDR2 from the germline V gene are SGHTA and FQGTGA. This CDR3 spans 16 amino acids. Between the trimmed V and J ends, which lost 8 bases and 0 bases, there was a span of 17 bases.

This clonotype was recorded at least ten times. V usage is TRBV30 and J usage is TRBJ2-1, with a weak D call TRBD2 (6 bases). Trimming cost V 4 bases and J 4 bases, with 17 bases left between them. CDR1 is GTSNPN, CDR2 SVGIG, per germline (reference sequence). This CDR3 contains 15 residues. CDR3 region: CAWTGRGTPYNEQFF. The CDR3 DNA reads TGTGCCTGGACGGGTCGTGGGACTCCATACAATGAGCAGTTCTTC.

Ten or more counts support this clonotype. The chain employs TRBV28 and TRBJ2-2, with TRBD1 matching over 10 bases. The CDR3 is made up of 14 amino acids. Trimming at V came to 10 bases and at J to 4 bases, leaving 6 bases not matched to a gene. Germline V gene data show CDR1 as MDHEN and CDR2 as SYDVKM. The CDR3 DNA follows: TGTGCCATCGGCCGGGACAGGGGCACCGGGGAGCTGTTTTTT. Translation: CAIGRDRGTGELFF.

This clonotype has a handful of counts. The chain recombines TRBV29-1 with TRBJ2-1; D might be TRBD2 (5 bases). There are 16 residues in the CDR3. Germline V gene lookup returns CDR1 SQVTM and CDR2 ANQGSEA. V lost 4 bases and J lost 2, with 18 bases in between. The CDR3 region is CSVGAAPGSTYNEQFF. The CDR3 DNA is TGCAGCGTTGGGGCTGCTCCGGGATCGACCTACAATGAGCAGTTCTTC.

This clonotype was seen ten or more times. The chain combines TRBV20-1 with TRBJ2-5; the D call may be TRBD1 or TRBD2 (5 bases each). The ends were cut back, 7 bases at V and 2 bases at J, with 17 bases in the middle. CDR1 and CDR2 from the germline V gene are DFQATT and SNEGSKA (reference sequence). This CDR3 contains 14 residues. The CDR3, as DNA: TGCAGTGTCCACCGGCAGGGCGGGCAAGAGACCCAGTACTTC. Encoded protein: CSVHRQGGQETQYF.

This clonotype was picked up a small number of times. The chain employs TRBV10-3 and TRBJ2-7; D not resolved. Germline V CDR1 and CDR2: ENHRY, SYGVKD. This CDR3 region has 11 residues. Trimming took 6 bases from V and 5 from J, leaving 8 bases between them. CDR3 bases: TGTGCCATCAGCACAGCTAACGAGCAGTACTTC. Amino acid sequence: CAISTANEQYF.

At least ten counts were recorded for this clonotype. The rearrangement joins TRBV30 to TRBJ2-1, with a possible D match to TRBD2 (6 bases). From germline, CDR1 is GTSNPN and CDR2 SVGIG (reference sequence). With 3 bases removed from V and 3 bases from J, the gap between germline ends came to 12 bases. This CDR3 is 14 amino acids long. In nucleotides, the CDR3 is TGTGCCTGGAGGCTCACGGGAGTCTACAATGAGCAGTTCTTC. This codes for CAWRLTGVYNEQFF.

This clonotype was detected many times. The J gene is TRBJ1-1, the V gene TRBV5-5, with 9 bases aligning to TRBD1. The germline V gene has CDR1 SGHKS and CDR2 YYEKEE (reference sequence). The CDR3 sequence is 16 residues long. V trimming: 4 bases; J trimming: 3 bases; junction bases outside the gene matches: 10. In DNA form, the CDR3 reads TGTGCCAGCAGCACGGGGGAGGGACAGGGATACACTGAAGCTTTCTTT. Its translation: CASSTGEGQGYTEAFF.

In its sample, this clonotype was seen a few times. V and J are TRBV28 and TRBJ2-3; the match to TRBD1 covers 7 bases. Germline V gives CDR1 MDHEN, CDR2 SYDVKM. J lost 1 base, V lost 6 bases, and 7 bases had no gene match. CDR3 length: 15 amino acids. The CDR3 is CASSGQELGTDTQYF. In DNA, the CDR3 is TGTGCCAGCAGCGGACAGGAGCTAGGCACAGATACGCAGTATTTT.

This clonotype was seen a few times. The chain's CDR3 is CASSAGMSTEAFF. For the CDR3, the DNA is TGTGCCAGCAGCGCCGGGATGAGCACTGAAGCTTTCTTT. This chain joins TRBV9 and TRBJ1-1; D unresolved. From germline, CDR1 is SGDLS and CDR2 YYNGEE. CDR3 size: 13 residues. Trimming shortened V by 3 bases and J by 4 bases, and 10 bases separated the two germline ends.

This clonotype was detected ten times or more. In DNA form, the CDR3 reads TGTGCCATCAGTGAGTCGCCAGATACGCAGTATTTT. Translated, it gives CAISESPDTQYF. The rearrangement links TRBV10-3 to TRBJ2-3, with D hard to call. CDR3 size: 12 residues. V was trimmed by 0 bases and J by 4 bases, leaving 2 bases between them. Germline-derived CDR1 and CDR2 are ENHRY and SYGVKD.

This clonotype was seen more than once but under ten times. This chain's CDR3 is CASSTSGSNQPQHF. Written as DNA, the CDR3 is TGTGCCAGCAGTACCTCAGGGAGCAATCAGCCCCAGCATTTT. This rearrangement joins TRBV16 to TRBJ1-5; D perhaps matches TRBD1 (5 bases). The CDR3 sequence is 14 residues long. The V end lost 6 bases, the J end lost 1 base, and 10 bases lay between the germline ends. The V gene's germline CDR1 is KGHSY and CDR2 FQNENV.

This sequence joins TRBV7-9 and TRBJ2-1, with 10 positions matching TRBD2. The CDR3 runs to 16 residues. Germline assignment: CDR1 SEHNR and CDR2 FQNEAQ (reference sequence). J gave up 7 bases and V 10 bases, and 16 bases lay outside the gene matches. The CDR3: CAIPHDEREGPNEQFF. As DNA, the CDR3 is TGTGCCATCCCCCACGACGAGCGGGAGGGCCCAAATGAGCAGTTCTTC.

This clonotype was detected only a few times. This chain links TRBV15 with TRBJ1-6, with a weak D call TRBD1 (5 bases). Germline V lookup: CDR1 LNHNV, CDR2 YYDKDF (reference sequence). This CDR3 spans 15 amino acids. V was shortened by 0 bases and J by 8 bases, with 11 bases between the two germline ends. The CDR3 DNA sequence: TGTGCCACCAGCAGAGATCCAGGGTCGGATTCACCCCTCCACTTT. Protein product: CATSRDPGSDSPLHF.

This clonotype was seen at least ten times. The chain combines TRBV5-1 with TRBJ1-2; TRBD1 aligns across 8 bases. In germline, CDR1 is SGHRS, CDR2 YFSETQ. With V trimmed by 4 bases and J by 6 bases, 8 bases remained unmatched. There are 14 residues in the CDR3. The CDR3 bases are TGCGCCAGCAGCCCCGGACAGGGTCCGGATGGCTACACCTTC. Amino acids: CASSPGQGPDGYTF.

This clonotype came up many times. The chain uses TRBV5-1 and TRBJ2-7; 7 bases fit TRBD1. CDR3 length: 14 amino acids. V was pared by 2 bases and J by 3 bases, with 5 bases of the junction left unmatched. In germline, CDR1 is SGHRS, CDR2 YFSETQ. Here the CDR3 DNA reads TGCGCCAGCAGCTTTGGACAGGAACTCTACGAGCAGTACTTC. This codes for CASSFGQELYEQYF.

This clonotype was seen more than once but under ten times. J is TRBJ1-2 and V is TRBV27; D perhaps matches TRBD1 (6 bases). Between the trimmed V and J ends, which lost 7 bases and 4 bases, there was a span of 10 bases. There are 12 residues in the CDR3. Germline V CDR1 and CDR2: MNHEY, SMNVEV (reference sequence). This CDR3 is CASKTGSYGYTF. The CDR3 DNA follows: TGTGCCAGCAAAACAGGGTCCTATGGCTACACCTTC.

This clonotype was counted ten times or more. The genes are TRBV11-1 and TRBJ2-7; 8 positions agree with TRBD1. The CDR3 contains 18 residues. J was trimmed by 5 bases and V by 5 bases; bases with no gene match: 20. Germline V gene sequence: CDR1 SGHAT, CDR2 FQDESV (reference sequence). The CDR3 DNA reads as TGTGCCAGCAGCAGATCCGCAGGGGGCGACCCACCGGTCCACGAGCAGTACTTC. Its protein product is CASSRSAGGDPPVHEQYF.

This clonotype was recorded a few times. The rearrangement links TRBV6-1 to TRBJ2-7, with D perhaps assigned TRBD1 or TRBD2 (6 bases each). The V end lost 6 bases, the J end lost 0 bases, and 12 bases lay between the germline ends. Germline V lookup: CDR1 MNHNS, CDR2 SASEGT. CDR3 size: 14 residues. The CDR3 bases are TGTGCCAGCAGAAGGGGGAGGATCTCCTACGAGCAGTACTTC. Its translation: CASRRGRISYEQYF.

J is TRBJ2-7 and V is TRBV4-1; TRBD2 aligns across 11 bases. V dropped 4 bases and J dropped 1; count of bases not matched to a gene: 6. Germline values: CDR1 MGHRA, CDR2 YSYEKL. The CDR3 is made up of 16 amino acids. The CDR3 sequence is CASSRRGLAASYEQYF. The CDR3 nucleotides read TGCGCCAGCAGCCGTAGGGGACTAGCGGCATCCTACGAGCAGTACTTC.

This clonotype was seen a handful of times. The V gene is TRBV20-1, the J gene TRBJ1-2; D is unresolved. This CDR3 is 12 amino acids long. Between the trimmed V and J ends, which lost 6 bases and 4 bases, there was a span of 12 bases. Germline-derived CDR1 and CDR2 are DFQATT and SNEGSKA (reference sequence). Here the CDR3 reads CSALDGSYGYTF. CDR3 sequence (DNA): TGCAGTGCCCTGGACGGGTCCTATGGCTACACCTTC.

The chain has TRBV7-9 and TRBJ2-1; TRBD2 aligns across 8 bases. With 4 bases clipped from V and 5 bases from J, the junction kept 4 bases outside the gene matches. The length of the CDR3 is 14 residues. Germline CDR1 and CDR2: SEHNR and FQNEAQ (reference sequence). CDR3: CASSSSGSHNEQFF. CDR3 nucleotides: TGTGCCAGCAGCTCCAGCGGGAGTCACAATGAGCAGTTCTTC.